The 27 T cell receptor beta chains reported below all come from one sample, sequenced in a study of shared clonotypes between healthy human individuals. Only in-frame clones appear in the TCRdb table, and some are missing; sequencing was by immunoSEQ multiplex PCR. This sample carries 2 million to 3 million clones, 85% to 95% of them seen once, and the ten largest clones take over 0.12%. Specimen: naive CD4+ T cells sorted from blood. Specified subset: CD45RA+ positively selected. The receptors here all came from a man in his late teens or twenties in good health.

This clone is a singleton in its sample. Here the CDR3 DNA reads TGTGCCAGCAGTTCCACTGGACAGGGAGGGCCTTATAGCAATCAGCCCCAGCATTTT. Its translation: CASSSTGQGGPYSNQPQHF. The rearrangement links TRBV27 to TRBJ1-5; 8 bases align to TRBD1. This CDR3 is built from 19 residues. CDR1 and CDR2 (germline): MNHEY, SMNVEV (reference sequence). V gave up 4 bases and J gave up 0 bases; unmatched junction bases: 14.

The chain joins TRBV2 to TRBJ2-5; D might be TRBD2 (5 bases). The V gene's germline CDR1 is SNHLY and CDR2 FYNNEI. Trimming removed 8 bases from V and 9 bases from J, with 13 bases in between. This CDR3 comprises 11 residues. CDR3 protein: CASGGEGPQYF. The CDR3 region has the DNA TGTGCCAGCGGAGGAGAAGGTCCCCAGTACTTC.

The genes are TRBV28 and TRBJ1-1; D is undetermined. The CDR3 runs 17 residues. Trimming shortened V by 3 bases and J by 3 bases, and 20 bases separated the two germline ends. Germline lookup yields CDR1 MDHEN and CDR2 SYDVKM. For the CDR3, the DNA is TGTGCCAGCAGTTTCCTTTTTTCTGCACAAAGCTACACTGAAGCTTTCTTT. Translated, it gives CASSFLFSAQSYTEAFF.

The chain carries TRBV25-1 and TRBJ2-5, with a weak D call TRBD1 (8 bases). CDR3 length: 13 amino acids. Trimming cost V 6 bases and J 5 bases, with 13 bases left between them. Germline lookup yields CDR1 MGHDK and CDR2 SYGVNS. The CDR3 loop is CASRDRGGETQYF. The CDR3 DNA reads TGTGCCAGCAGAGACAGGGGAGGGGAGACCCAGTACTTC.

The rearrangement joins TRBV7-9 to TRBJ1-4, with TRBD1 matching over 7 bases. Trimming took 2 bases from V and 6 from J; bases not matched to a gene: 3. The CDR3 consists of 14 residues. The germline V gene encodes CDR1 SEHNR and CDR2 FQNEAQ (reference sequence). This CDR3 is CASSLRDSYEKLFF. CDR3 nucleotide sequence: TGTGCCAGCAGCTTAAGGGACAGCTATGAAAAACTGTTTTTT.

The CDR3: CASSLPANEKLFF. CDR3 coding DNA: TGTGCCAGCAGTCTCCCAGCTAATGAAAAACTGTTTTTT. The rearrangement joins TRBV25-1 to TRBJ1-4; no reliable D call. Trimming removed 5 bases at V and 3 bases at J, with 7 bases between. Germline V gene sequence: CDR1 MGHDK, CDR2 SYGVNS. The CDR3 has 13 amino acids.

This sequence joins TRBV5-6 and TRBJ2-5; 9 bases line up with TRBD1. The J call is doubtful: the DNA matches TRBJ2-7 better. Germline V gene lookup returns CDR1 SGHDT and CDR2 YYEEEE. This CDR3 spans 16 amino acids. The CDR3 nucleotides read TGTGCCAGCAGCGGAAAACCCGGGACAGGGCTCTACGAGCAGTACTTC. Translated, it gives CASSGKPGTGLYEQYF.

On this clone: Within the sample, other DNA sequences also encode this same CDR3. The rearrangement links TRBV7-9 to TRBJ1-1; D is uncertain. V lost 3 bases and J 4 bases, leaving 9 bases between the germline ends. The CDR3 has 13 amino acids. Per the germline V gene, CDR1 is SEHNR and CDR2 is FQNEAQ (reference sequence). The CDR3 nucleotides read TGTGCCAGCAGCTTCGGCGGACCCACTGAAGCTTTCTTT. Translated, it gives CASSFGGPTEAFF.

J is TRBJ2-7 and V is TRBV11-2; D is perhaps TRBD2 (6 bases). CDR3 length: 19 residues. V was pared by 1 base and J by 3 bases, with 25 bases between. Per germline, CDR1 SGHAT and CDR2 FQNNGV. CDR3 coding DNA: TGTGCCAGCAGCTTAGCCCATCTGCGGGGTGATGATCAATTCTACGAGCAGTACTTC. Translated: CASSLAHLRGDDQFYEQYF.

The chain has TRBV6-5 and TRBJ2-2; D gene unclear. Germline CDR1 and CDR2: MNHEY and SVGAGI. This CDR3 has 13 amino acids. The V and J ends lost 5 bases and 8 bases respectively, with 12 bases between them. CDR3 in amino acids: CASSPLGKGELFF. For the CDR3, the DNA is TGTGCCAGCAGTCCCCTAGGAAAAGGGGAGCTGTTTTTT.

The chain couples TRBV28 to TRBJ1-5; 7 nucleotides line up with TRBD1. Per the germline V gene, CDR1 is MDHEN and CDR2 is SYDVKM. This CDR3 comprises 13 residues. The trim removed 5 bases at V and 6 bases at J, leaving 4 bases unmatched. CDR3 loop: CASSPGGVQPQHF. For the CDR3, the DNA is TGTGCCAGCAGTCCAGGGGGAGTTCAGCCCCAGCATTTT.

The chain has TRBV9 and TRBJ1-6; no firm D call. The CDR3 has 13 amino acids. CDR1 and CDR2 (germline): SGDLS, YYNGEE. V lost 9 bases and J lost 10, with 17 bases in between. The CDR3 nucleotides are TGTGCCACCTCGCGTGGGGTGGGATCACCCCTCCACTTT. Translated, it gives CATSRGVGSPLHF.

The chain couples TRBV7-9 to TRBJ2-1; TRBD1 aligns across 8 bases. This CDR3 has 15 residues. V lost 1 base to trimming and J lost 7 bases; unmatched junction nucleotides: 6. The V gene's germline CDR1 is SEHNR and CDR2 FQNEAQ (reference sequence). The CDR3, as DNA: TGTGCCAGCAGCTTAGTCCAGGGGGCATATAATGAGCAGTTCTTC. It specifies CASSLVQGAYNEQFF.

This clone was observed a few times. The sample carries other DNA sequences with the same CDR3. V and J are TRBV6-5 and TRBJ1-5, with unresolved D. V was cut by 2 bases and J by 3 bases, with 5 bases left in between. The CDR3 covers 13 residues. Germline-derived CDR1 and CDR2 are MNHEY and SVGAGI. The DNA of the CDR3 is TGTGCCAGCAGTTACGATCCCAATCAGCCCCAGCATTTT. It encodes CASSYDPNQPQHF.

The chain recombines TRBV11-2 with TRBJ2-1, with D possibly matching TRBD2 (6 bases). The CDR3 extends over 13 amino acids. CDR1 SGHAT and CDR2 FQNNGV come from the germline V gene. With 5 bases removed from V and 5 bases from J, the gap between germline ends came to 10 bases. CDR3 sequence: CASSQAGHNEQFF. In nucleotides, the CDR3 is TGTGCCAGCAGCCAAGCGGGCCACAATGAGCAGTTCTTC. The full variable domain, rest sourced from reference TRBV11-2 and TRBJ2-1, is EAGVAQSPRYKIIEKRQSVAFWCNPISGHATLYWYQQILGQGPKLLIQFQNNGVVDDSQLPKDRFSAERLKGVDSTLKIQPAKLEDSAVYLCASSQAGHNEQFFGPGTRLTVL.

The chain has TRBV19 and TRBJ1-5; D uncertain. The V end was cut by 5 bases, the J end by 3 bases, with 14 bases between. This CDR3 spans 15 amino acids. The V gene's germline CDR1 is LNHDA and CDR2 SQIVND (reference sequence). The CDR3 here is CASSGIVEINQPQHF. The CDR3 bases are TGTGCCAGTAGTGGTATCGTGGAGATCAATCAGCCCCAGCATTTT.

The rearrangement uses TRBV30 and TRBJ2-5; 7 bases agree with TRBD1. The CDR3 is made up of 16 amino acids. Per the germline V gene, CDR1 is GTSNPN and CDR2 is SVGIG (reference sequence). V lost 3 bases, J lost 4 bases, and 14 bases stayed unmatched. The chain's CDR3 is CAWRRITGVAGETQYF. In nucleotides, the CDR3 is TGTGCCTGGAGACGAATCACAGGGGTCGCCGGAGAGACCCAGTACTTC.

V is TRBV6-1 and J is TRBJ2-7; 10 positions agree with TRBD2. V lost 4 bases and J lost 6; bases outside the gene matches: 12. Germline CDR1 reads MNHNS; CDR2 reads SASEGT. This CDR3 region has 16 residues. CDR3 loop: CASSATSGKTAGEQYF. For the CDR3, the DNA is TGTGCCAGCAGTGCCACTAGCGGGAAGACGGCGGGCGAGCAGTACTTC.

The chain links TRBV19 to TRBJ1-1, with D tentatively TRBD1 (5 bases). This CDR3 is built from 17 residues. The germline V and J ends were trimmed by 1 base and 1 base, with 16 bases remaining between them. Per germline, CDR1 LNHDA and CDR2 SQIVND (reference sequence). The CDR3 is CASSIVRGAAGNTEAFF. Written as DNA, the CDR3 is TGTGCCAGTAGTATAGTAAGAGGGGCAGCTGGGAACACTGAAGCTTTCTTT.

In nucleotides, the CDR3 is TGCGCCAGCAGTGGTGAGGTGGCCGGGGAGCTGTTTTTT. Translation gives CASSGEVAGELFF. This chain connects TRBV10-1 to TRBJ2-2; D remains unclear. V dropped 4 bases and J dropped 6 bases, with 9 bases sitting between them. Looked up from germline, CDR1 is WNHNN and CDR2 is SYGVQD (reference sequence). This CDR3 region has 13 residues.

The rearrangement joins TRBV4-1 to TRBJ1-2, with unresolved D. This CDR3 contains 16 residues. V was cut by 3 bases and J by 2 bases, with 16 bases left in between. Germline-derived CDR1 and CDR2 are MGHRA and YSYEKL. This chain's CDR3 is CASSHPAHSTNYGYTF. The CDR3 DNA reads as TGCGCCAGCAGCCATCCAGCGCACTCGACGAACTATGGCTACACCTTC.

The V call is TRBV12-5, the J call TRBJ1-2, with a tentative D call TRBD1 (6 bases). V dropped 5 bases and J dropped 9 bases, with 19 bases sitting between them. The CDR3 consists of 14 residues. The V gene's germline CDR1 is LGHNT and CDR2 FRNRAP. CDR3 in amino acids: CASGPGQSNLRYTF. The DNA for the CDR3 is TGTGCTAGTGGTCCCGGACAGAGCAACTTGCGCTACACCTTC. The variable domain in full, completed from reference TRBV12-5 and TRBJ1-2, reads DARVTQTPRHKVTEMGQEVTMRCQPILGHNTVFWYRQTMMQGLELLAYFRNRAPLDDSGMPKDRFSAEMPDATLATLKIQPSEPRDSAVYFCASGPGQSNLRYTFGSGTRLTVV.

The chain has TRBV6-6 and TRBJ1-3, with D possibly being TRBD1 (6 bases). This CDR3 has 12 amino acids. Germline CDR1 MNHNY, CDR2 SVGAGI (reference sequence). V was cut by 7 bases and J by 4 bases, with 8 bases left in between. The CDR3 is CASTGAGNTIYF. The DNA of the CDR3 is TGTGCCAGCACGGGGGCGGGAAACACCATATATTTT.

V gene TRBV30 combines with J gene TRBJ2-1; D is perhaps TRBD2 (6 bases). This CDR3 comprises 14 residues. V shed 0 bases and J shed 9 bases, with 15 bases lying between them. Per germline, CDR1 GTSNPN and CDR2 SVGIG (reference sequence). CDR3 bases: TGTGCCTGGAGTGTGACCCTTCTAGCGCCTGAGCAGTTCTTC. Encoded protein: CAWSVTLLAPEQFF. The full variable domain, with the rest looked up from reference TRBV30 and TRBJ2-1, is SQTIHQWPATLVQPVGSPLSLECTVEGTSNPNLYWYRQAAGRGLQLLFYSVGIGQISSEVPQNLSASRPQDRQFILSSKKLLLSDSGFYLCAWSVTLLAPEQFFGPGTRLTVL.

V gene TRBV5-1 combines with J gene TRBJ1-2; 7 nucleotides agree with TRBD1. Looked up from germline, CDR1 is SGHRS and CDR2 is YFSETQ. This CDR3 comprises 16 residues. V trimming: 0 bases; J trimming: 4 bases; junction bases outside the gene matches: 9. The CDR3 DNA reads TGCGCCAGCAGCTTGGGAACTGACAGGGAGGGCTATGGCTACACCTTC. Its translation: CASSLGTDREGYGYTF.

The chain combines TRBV2 with TRBJ2-2, with 9 bases identical to TRBD1. CDR1 and CDR2 from the germline V gene are SNHLY and FYNNEI. The CDR3 covers 16 residues. With V trimmed by 0 bases and J by 12 bases, 11 bases remained unmatched. The chain's CDR3 is CASSEAVLGQGPKLFF. The DNA of the CDR3 is TGTGCCAGCAGTGAAGCCGTATTGGGACAGGGTCCGAAGCTGTTTTTT.

The genes are TRBV28 and TRBJ1-5; possible D gene TRBD1, 5 bases. Germline CDR1 and CDR2: MDHEN and SYDVKM. Between the trimmed V and J ends, which lost 10 bases and 4 bases, there was a span of 23 bases. CDR3 size: 16 residues. Written as DNA, the CDR3 is TGTGCCACTAACGAGGGCAACCAGGGTAGAAATCAGCCCCAGCATTTT. The encoded protein is CATNEGNQGRNQPQHF. The whole variable domain, remainder taken from reference TRBV28 and TRBJ1-5, is DVKVTQSSRYLVKRTGEKVFLECVQDMDHENMFWYRQDPGLGLRLIYFSYDVKMKEKGDIPEGYSVSREKKERFSLILESASTNQTSMYLCATNEGNQGRNQPQHFGDGTRLSIL.